This T cell receptor (beta chain) was sequenced during a study of CD8 T cells in ankylosing spondylitis. V lost 1 base and J lost 4; bases outside the gene matches: 6. The CDR3 runs 16 residues. Germline lookup yields CDR1 SGHRS and CDR2 YFSETQ. In TCRdb, the 5' RACE reads were re-called with MiXCR into one record per CDR3 protein. This sample has about 320,000 distinct CDR3 sequences, with 9.5% to 13% found just once. Details on this clonotype: The antigen remains undetermined.

General study results and limits: The study identified a TCR beta motif of roughly eight highly homologous variants that appeared characteristic of ankylosing spondylitis blood. Certain motif variants had earlier been reported in reactive arthritis synovial fluid and blood.

V is TRBV5-1 and J is TRBJ2-3; 10 nucleotides agree with TRBD2. The sample was blood, either unsorted or a sorted T cell fraction (not recorded which). The sequence derives from a female donor with ankylosing spondylitis or in good health (not recorded which). The CDR3 DNA is TGCGCCAGCAGCTTGCTGGGACTAGCGATGGCAGATACGCAGTATTTT. Translating it yields CASSLLGLAMADTQYF.